The clone carrying this T cell receptor (beta chain) was observed many times. Its antigen remains unidentified. These data come from a study of T cell repertoires in cytomegalovirus infection. At the level of the study: CMV infection and matching HLA type were both indicated by public TCR beta signatures. Findings of the study overall: Summed frequency of shared TCR beta families picked out CMV carriers who also had the relevant HLA. HLA-C-restricted, CMV-specific TCR beta clonotypes were dominant ex vivo.

TCRdb redid the calling of the reads with MiXCR, one entry per CDR3 protein. The repertoire consists of about 360,000 distinct CDR3 sequences, with around 18% occurring once and the leading ten covering roughly 9%. The CDR3 runs 17 residues. V gave up 4 bases and J gave up 8 bases; unmatched junction bases: 19. Germline-derived CDR1 and CDR2 are SGHVS and FQNEAQ. The chain joins TRBV7-8 to TRBJ1-2; TRBD1 matches at 7 bases. What was sequenced was PBMCs. This receptor was taken from a human donor in good health (CMV status not recorded). Some clones in this sample may be carry-over from other donors' samples. The CDR3, as DNA: TGTGCCAGCAGCTACAGGGGACAGCGCACGGGGCTTTCCGGCTACACCTTC. Protein sequence: CASSYRGQRTGLSGYTF.